This TCR beta chain was found in a study of naive CD8 T cells in extremely preterm neonates. Study-level results: Term neonates about 0.4%, young children less than 0.035%, adults approximately 0.0099%; preterm neonates shared about 2.9%.

Assay used: immunoSEQ multiplex PCR; TCRdb lists only in-frame clones, some missing. Among 5,500 to 6,500 clones listed, approximately 96% were seen once. As for this clone: Its antigen is not known.

Aged about 19-50 years with median around 36 years, adult controls were healthy nonsmokers. This CDR3 has 14 residues. CDR1 is MNHEY and CDR2 is SMNVEV in the germline V gene (reference sequence). Trimming removed 3 bases from V and 2 bases from J; junction bases left unmatched: 4. The chain links TRBV27 to TRBJ2-7; 7 bases fit TRBD1. The clonotype originates from a human donor in good health. Sequencing used naive CD8+ T cells from blood. The CDR3, as DNA: TGTGCCAGCAGTTTGAGGGGGCGGGCCTACGAGCAGTACTTC. Translating it yields CASSLRGRAYEQYF.